The rows below give T cell receptor beta chains drawn from one sample of a study of naive and memory T cell subsets. One entry per CDR3 protein, called by TCRdb with MiXCR from the UMI-ligation and nested PCR reads. The sample shows around 160,000 distinct CDR3 sequences, 22% of them seen only once. The sample consisted of naive CD4+ T cells from blood. These receptors were taken from a human donor in good health. Both conserved end residues are part of each CDR3. The D gene is left open where the match is weak. Rows give clone size only sometimes, using once, few, many, or a class for an expanded clone.

CDR3nt: TGTGCCAGCATTGATGGTCTTGGAGTTAATCAGCCCCAGCATTTT
CDR3aa: CASIDGLGVNQPQHF
d_gene: .
v_gene: TRBV28
abundance: .
j_gene: TRBJ1-5

CDR3nt: TGCAGTGCTAGAGGGATAGGCACAGCAGATACGCAGTATTTT
CDR3aa: CSARGIGTADTQYF
d_gene: .
v_gene: TRBV20-1
abundance: many
j_gene: TRBJ2-3

CDR3nt: TGTGCCTGGAGGATTCACACTGAAGCTTTCTTT
CDR3aa: CAWRIHTEAFF
d_gene: .
v_gene: TRBV30
abundance: .
j_gene: TRBJ1-1

CDR3nt: TGTGCCAGCAGCTTAGGGACAGGGTTGGGCAATCAGCCCCAGCATTTT
CDR3aa: CASSLGTGLGNQPQHF
d_gene: TRBD1
v_gene: TRBV7-8
abundance: few
j_gene: TRBJ1-5

CDR3nt: TGTGCCAGCAGTCCCCTCGGCACCGGGGAGCTGTTTTTT
CDR3aa: CASSPLGTGELFF
d_gene: .
v_gene: TRBV27
abundance: .
j_gene: TRBJ2-2

CDR3nt: TGCGCCAGCAGCTTGAGCGGGGCCACCTACAATGAGCAGTTCTTC
CDR3aa: CASSLSGATYNEQFF
d_gene: TRBD2
v_gene: TRBV5-1
abundance: .
j_gene: TRBJ2-1

CDR3nt: TGTGCCAGCAGTCCGTCCTTGAGCGGGAGACGGGATACGCAGTATTTT
CDR3aa: CASSPSLSGRRDTQYF
d_gene: TRBD2
v_gene: TRBV27
abundance: .
j_gene: TRBJ2-3

CDR3nt: TGTGCCAGCAGCCAAGATAGATGGGGAGGCTACACCTTC
CDR3aa: CASSQDRWGGYTF
d_gene: .
v_gene: TRBV3-1
abundance: .
j_gene: TRBJ1-2

CDR3nt: TGTGCCAGCAGGCGACAGGGTGGCTGGCAGCCCCAGCATTTT
CDR3aa: CASRRQGGWQPQHF
d_gene: TRBD1
v_gene: TRBV12-3/TRBV12-4
abundance: .
j_gene: TRBJ1-5

CDR3nt: TGTGCCAGCAGCTCAGTGAATTACGAGCAGTACTTC
CDR3aa: CASSSVNYEQYF
d_gene: .
v_gene: TRBV6-5
abundance: many
j_gene: TRBJ2-7

CDR3nt: TGTGCCAGCAGCTTAGTTAGTTCAGGCTCTGGAAACACCATATATTTT
CDR3aa: CASSLVSSGSGNTIYF
d_gene: .
v_gene: TRBV7-2
abundance: .
j_gene: TRBJ1-3

CDR3nt: TGTGCCAGCAGCCCCTGGCGGGGGCGCACAGATACGCAGTATTTT
CDR3aa: CASSPWRGRTDTQYF
d_gene: .
v_gene: TRBV6-2/TRBV6-3
abundance: .
j_gene: TRBJ2-3

CDR3nt: TGTGCCAGCAGCATTACAGACGAGCAGTACTTC
CDR3aa: CASSITDEQYF
d_gene: .
v_gene: TRBV13
abundance: few
j_gene: TRBJ2-7

CDR3nt: TGTGCCAGCAGAGTACAGGGAGGGGGAGTGACCCAGTACTTC
CDR3aa: CASRVQGGGVTQYF
d_gene: .
v_gene: TRBV2
abundance: few
j_gene: TRBJ2-5

CDR3nt: TGTGCCAGCAGTTACACGGCTAGCGGGAACTGGGACAATGAGCAGTTCTTC
CDR3aa: CASSYTASGNWDNEQFF
d_gene: TRBD2
v_gene: TRBV6-2/TRBV6-3
abundance: .
j_gene: TRBJ2-1

CDR3nt: TGTGCCAGCAGTTTGTTGGGGAGCCAAGAGACCCAGTACTTC
CDR3aa: CASSLLGSQETQYF
d_gene: .
v_gene: TRBV27
abundance: few
j_gene: TRBJ2-5

CDR3nt: TGTGCCAGCAGTTACTCGTGGCGGCTTAGCACAGATACGCAGTATTTT
CDR3aa: CASSYSWRLSTDTQYF
d_gene: .
v_gene: TRBV6-5
abundance: .
j_gene: TRBJ2-3

CDR3nt: TGCAGCGTTGACCTACCTGGGGCAGGGTATGGGCAGTTCTTC
CDR3aa: CSVDLPGAGYGQFF
d_gene: .
v_gene: TRBV29-1
abundance: .
j_gene: TRBJ2-1

CDR3nt: TGTGCCTCTAGGGCGGGGGCCAATCAGCCCCAGCATTTT
CDR3aa: CASRAGANQPQHF
d_gene: .
v_gene: TRBV12-3/TRBV12-4
abundance: few
j_gene: TRBJ1-5

CDR3nt: TGTGCCAGCAGTCGAGGACAGGGGTCCTACAATGAGCAGTTCTTC
CDR3aa: CASSRGQGSYNEQFF
d_gene: TRBD1
v_gene: TRBV12-3/TRBV12-4
abundance: few
j_gene: TRBJ2-1

CDR3nt: TGTGCCAGTAGTATAACCGGGGATATATTGATTGAAGGCGCTGAGCAGTTCTTC
CDR3aa: CASSITGDILIEGAEQFF
d_gene: .
v_gene: TRBV19
abundance: .
j_gene: TRBJ2-1

CDR3nt: TGCAGCGTTGCGACAGGGGGCGGCAATCAGCCCCAGCATTTT
CDR3aa: CSVATGGGNQPQHF
d_gene: TRBD1
v_gene: TRBV29-1
abundance: .
j_gene: TRBJ1-5

CDR3nt: TGTGCCAGCAGCCAAGTGATGGGACAGGGGTATGGCTACACCTTC
CDR3aa: CASSQVMGQGYGYTF
d_gene: TRBD1
v_gene: TRBV14
abundance: few
j_gene: TRBJ1-2

CDR3nt: TGTGCCAGCAGCCGTGGACTAGGGCGGAATGAGCAGTTCTTC
CDR3aa: CASSRGLGRNEQFF
d_gene: TRBD2
v_gene: TRBV7-2
abundance: few
j_gene: TRBJ2-1

CDR3nt: TGTGCCAGCTCTCTGGGACAGGGAGGATACGAGCAGTACTTC
CDR3aa: CASSLGQGGYEQYF
d_gene: TRBD1
v_gene: TRBV18
abundance: .
j_gene: TRBJ2-7

CDR3nt: TGTGCCAGCAGTCCCAGCGGGAGAACCTACAATGAGCAGTTCTTC
CDR3aa: CASSPSGRTYNEQFF
d_gene: TRBD2
v_gene: TRBV6-5
abundance: .
j_gene: TRBJ2-1

CDR3nt: TGTGCCAGCAGTTCCGGGGCAGGGAGCCACGAGCAGTACTTC
CDR3aa: CASSSGAGSHEQYF
d_gene: .
v_gene: TRBV28
abundance: .
j_gene: TRBJ2-7

CDR3nt: TGTGCCAGCAGTTTCGTGGCAGGGGAGGGCTACACCTTC
CDR3aa: CASSFVAGEGYTF
d_gene: .
v_gene: TRBV28
abundance: .
j_gene: TRBJ1-2

CDR3nt: TGTGCCAGCAGCTTAGGGGGACGGGGCCCCGGGGAGCTGTTTTTT
CDR3aa: CASSLGGRGPGELFF
d_gene: .
v_gene: TRBV7-2
abundance: .
j_gene: TRBJ2-2

CDR3nt: TGTGCCAGCAGCCAATTGTCTGAAGCTTTCTTT
CDR3aa: CASSQLSEAFF
d_gene: .
v_gene: TRBV3-1
abundance: .
j_gene: TRBJ1-1

CDR3nt: TGTGCCAGCAGCGGCTCCTACAATGAGCAGTTCTTC
CDR3aa: CASSGSYNEQFF
d_gene: .
v_gene: TRBV12-3/TRBV12-4
abundance: few
j_gene: TRBJ2-1

CDR3nt: TGCAGTGCTAGCAACCGCTGGAAAAGTAATTCACCCCTCCACTTT
CDR3aa: CSASNRWKSNSPLHF
d_gene: .
v_gene: TRBV20-1
abundance: few
j_gene: TRBJ1-6

CDR3nt: TGCAGTGCTAGAGTCGAAGATACGCAGTATTTT
CDR3aa: CSARVEDTQYF
d_gene: .
v_gene: TRBV20-1
abundance: .
j_gene: TRBJ2-3

CDR3nt: TGTGCCAGCAGCTTAGGCGGGACAGGTACGCAGCCCCAGCATTTT
CDR3aa: CASSLGGTGTQPQHF
d_gene: TRBD1
v_gene: TRBV7-2
abundance: .
j_gene: TRBJ1-5

CDR3nt: TGTGCCAGCAGCTTAAGGGATAGTAGCGGCCGCTCCTACAATGAGCAGTTCTTC
CDR3aa: CASSLRDSSGRSYNEQFF
d_gene: .
v_gene: TRBV7-9
abundance: few
j_gene: TRBJ2-1

CDR3nt: TGTGCCAGCAGCTTGGGACAGATAGACGGTGGCTACACCTTC
CDR3aa: CASSLGQIDGGYTF
d_gene: .
v_gene: TRBV5-6
abundance: .
j_gene: TRBJ1-2

CDR3nt: TGTGCTAGCAGCCTGGGACGGAATGAAAAACTGTTTTTT
CDR3aa: CASSLGRNEKLFF
d_gene: .
v_gene: TRBV7-7
abundance: few
j_gene: TRBJ1-4

CDR3nt: TGTGCCTGGACAGGGGGTTGGGGCACTGAAGCTTTCTTT
CDR3aa: CAWTGGWGTEAFF
d_gene: TRBD1
v_gene: TRBV30
abundance: .
j_gene: TRBJ1-1

CDR3nt: TGCGCCAGCAGCCAAGATTGGGGGAGGGCCACAGATACGCAGTATTTT
CDR3aa: CASSQDWGRATDTQYF
d_gene: TRBD2
v_gene: TRBV4-3
abundance: .
j_gene: TRBJ2-3

CDR3nt: TGTGCCAGCTCACCGGTTGGTAGTCCGGGGGATCAGCCCCAGCATTTT
CDR3aa: CASSPVGSPGDQPQHF
d_gene: .
v_gene: TRBV18
abundance: once
j_gene: TRBJ1-5

CDR3nt: TGCGCCAGCAGCTTGGACGGCGGGAGGGCATACAATGAGCAGTTCTTC
CDR3aa: CASSLDGGRAYNEQFF
d_gene: TRBD2
v_gene: TRBV5-1
abundance: .
j_gene: TRBJ2-1

CDR3nt: TGTGCCAGCTCCCGACACCGACAAGAGACCCAGTACTTC
CDR3aa: CASSRHRQETQYF
d_gene: .
v_gene: TRBV7-6
abundance: many
j_gene: TRBJ2-5

CDR3nt: TGTGCCATCGGCCGGGAGACTGACCGTGCGGATACGCAGTATTTT
CDR3aa: CAIGRETDRADTQYF
d_gene: .
v_gene: TRBV10-3
abundance: few
j_gene: TRBJ2-3

CDR3nt: TGTGCCAGCAGCCCCGGCACGCACCAAGAGACCCAGTACTTC
CDR3aa: CASSPGTHQETQYF
d_gene: .
v_gene: TRBV7-7
abundance: many
j_gene: TRBJ2-5

CDR3nt: TGCAGCGTTGTGGGGCCCTCAGGGAGTGAAGCTTTCTTT
CDR3aa: CSVVGPSGSEAFF
d_gene: .
v_gene: TRBV29-1
abundance: few
j_gene: TRBJ1-1

CDR3nt: TGTGCCAGCACCGCTAGCGGGAGCTTCGGTGAGCAGTTCTTC
CDR3aa: CASTASGSFGEQFF
d_gene: TRBD2
v_gene: TRBV12-3/TRBV12-4
abundance: .
j_gene: TRBJ2-1

CDR3nt: TGTGCCAGCAGCTTTCATGGCTACGAGCAGTACTTC
CDR3aa: CASSFHGYEQYF
d_gene: .
v_gene: TRBV7-2
abundance: few
j_gene: TRBJ2-7

CDR3nt: TGTGCCAGCAGCCGTAGTTTCGAAAAGGACATTCAGTACTTC
CDR3aa: CASSRSFEKDIQYF
d_gene: .
v_gene: TRBV7-9
abundance: few
j_gene: TRBJ2-4

CDR3nt: TGTGCCAGCTCACCAGACCCAGGGTCTGCCTACGAGCAGTACTTC
CDR3aa: CASSPDPGSAYEQYF
d_gene: .
v_gene: TRBV18
abundance: few
j_gene: TRBJ2-7

CDR3nt: TGTGCCAGCAGTCATGGACAGGGCGGTCAGCCCCAGCATTTT
CDR3aa: CASSHGQGGQPQHF
d_gene: TRBD1
v_gene: TRBV6-2/TRBV6-3
abundance: .
j_gene: TRBJ1-5

CDR3nt: TGCGCCAGCAGCCCACTCATAGGGAGGGCCTATAGCACAGATACGCAGTATTTT
CDR3aa: CASSPLIGRAYSTDTQYF
d_gene: TRBD2
v_gene: TRBV4-1
abundance: .
j_gene: TRBJ2-3

CDR3nt: TGTGCCAGCAGCCTGGACCCCGACAGGGGCCGAAACACTGAAGCTTTCTTT
CDR3aa: CASSLDPDRGRNTEAFF
d_gene: TRBD1
v_gene: TRBV5-6
abundance: .
j_gene: TRBJ1-1